A single sample is the source of the 10 T cell receptor beta chains below, sequenced in a study of CD8 T cells in Susac syndrome. RNA in amounts of about 0.45 to 1 ug was reverse transcribed with random hexamers. MiXCR was run by TCRdb on the immunoSEQ multiplex PCR reads, yielding one entry per CDR3 protein. The sample lists around 270,000 distinct CDR3 sequences, around 91% occurring once. Sequencing was performed on CD8+ T cells from PBMCs. The receptors were gathered from a human donor with multiple sclerosis.

The CDR3 here is CASTLARARGANVLTF. The CDR3 DNA sequence: TGTGCCAGTACCCTGGCGAGGGCGCGAGGGGCCAACGTCCTGACTTTC. This rearrangement joins TRBV19 to TRBJ2-6; a possible D gene is TRBD2 (5 bases). CDR3 length equals 16 residues. Trimming removed 7 bases at V and 4 bases at J, with 17 bases between. Germline CDR1 and CDR2: LNHDA and SQIVND (reference sequence). The entire variable domain, with the rest obtained from reference TRBV19 and TRBJ2-6, is as follows: DGGITQSPKYLFRKEGQNVTLSCEQNLNHDAMYWYRQDPGQGLRLIYYSQIVNDFQKGDIAEGYSVSREKKESFPLTVTSAQKNPTAFYLCASTLARARGANVLTFGAGSRLTVL.

The chain combines TRBV9 with TRBJ1-2; 8 bases are a match to TRBD1. Per the germline V gene, CDR1 is SGDLS and CDR2 is YYNGEE. The CDR3 has 15 amino acids. V dropped 4 bases and J dropped 4; count of bases not matched to a gene: 9. CDR3 loop: CASSPRTGSIYGYTF. CDR3 nucleotide sequence: TGTGCCAGCAGCCCCCGGACAGGGTCCATCTATGGCTACACCTTC.

CDR3 in amino acids: CASSLLRDRSYEQFF. The CDR3 bases are TGTGCCAGCAGTTTACTCCGGGACAGGTCGTATGAGCAGTTCTTC. V gene TRBV28 combines with J gene TRBJ2-1; 8 bases line up with TRBD1. V gave up 2 bases and J gave up 8 bases; unmatched junction bases: 8. The CDR3 runs to 15 residues. Germline V gene lookup returns CDR1 MDHEN and CDR2 SYDVKM.

The chain couples TRBV27 to TRBJ2-1; TRBD2 agrees at 8 bases. The CDR3 contains 17 residues. The junction had 12 bases not matched to a gene; V was cut back by 5 bases and J by 3 bases. CDR1 and CDR2 from the germline V gene are MNHEY and SMNVEV (reference sequence). The CDR3 DNA reads as TGTGCCAGCAGTCCAACACCTCCGGGACTAGACTACAATGAGCAGTTCTTC. Its protein product is CASSPTPPGLDYNEQFF.

V and J are TRBV29-1 and TRBJ1-1; no clear D. The CDR3 totals 11 residues. CDR1 is SQVTM, CDR2 ANQGSEA, per germline. V was trimmed by 4 bases and J by 3 bases, leaving 6 bases between them. The CDR3 nucleotides read TGCAGCGTTGTAGATTACACTGAAGCTTTCTTT. Translating it yields CSVVDYTEAFF. Variable domain in full (rest from reference TRBV29-1 and TRBJ1-1): SAVISQKPSRDICQRGTSLTIQCQVDSQVTMMFWYRQQPGQSLTLIATANQGSEATYESGFVIDKFPISRPNLTFSTLTVSNMSPEDSSIYLCSVVDYTEAFFGQGTRLTVV.

The chain couples TRBV3-1 to TRBJ2-1; D remains unclear. Looked up from germline, CDR1 is LGHDT and CDR2 is YNNKEL (reference sequence). Trimming removed 0 bases from V and 4 bases from J, with 7 bases in between. The CDR3 is made up of 14 amino acids. The CDR3 is CASSQERSYNEQFF. The CDR3 DNA follows: TGTGCCAGCAGCCAAGAAAGGTCGTACAATGAGCAGTTCTTC.

The rearrangement joins TRBV12-3 or TRBV12-4 to TRBJ2-7; D unclear. This CDR3 contains 12 residues. The V end lost 6 bases, the J end lost 4 bases, and 10 bases lay between the germline ends. The CDR3 spells CASSPNLYEQYF. The CDR3 DNA sequence: TGTGCCAGCAGCCCGAACCTTTACGAGCAGTACTTC.

The chain has TRBV28 and TRBJ1-1; TRBD1 might be the D (6 bases). The V and J ends lost 4 bases and 1 base respectively, with 22 bases between them. Germline V gene lookup returns CDR1 MDHEN and CDR2 SYDVKM. This CDR3 is built from 18 residues. The chain's CDR3 is CASSSPRVAGVGNTEAFF. The CDR3 DNA sequence: TGTGCCAGCAGTTCACCCCGGGTGGCAGGGGTGGGGAACACTGAAGCTTTCTTT. The whole variable domain, filled in from reference TRBV28 and TRBJ1-1, reads DVKVTQSSRYLVKRTGEKVFLECVQDMDHENMFWYRQDPGLGLRLIYFSYDVKMKEKGDIPEGYSVSREKKERFSLILESASTNQTSMYLCASSSPRVAGVGNTEAFFGQGTRLTVV.

This chain joins TRBV5-5 and TRBJ1-2; TRBD1 aligns across 7 bases. V was clipped by 5 bases and J by 4 bases; unmatched bases: 8. The length of the CDR3 is 14 residues. Germline loops: CDR1 SGHKS, CDR2 YYEKEE (reference sequence). CDR3 coding DNA: TGTGCCAGCAGAGCAACAGGGGACGGCTATGGCTACACCTTC. It specifies CASRATGDGYGYTF.

The rearrangement links TRBV7-9 to TRBJ2-3; D is unclear. Trimming cost V 1 base and J 0 bases, with 11 bases left between them. Looked up from germline, CDR1 is SEHNR and CDR2 is FQNEAQ (reference sequence). The CDR3 consists of 16 residues. The CDR3 sequence is CASSLGAEPSTDTQYF. The CDR3 nucleotides read TGTGCCAGCAGCTTAGGGGCGGAACCAAGCACAGATACGCAGTATTTT.